This record concerns one T cell receptor beta chain sequence. The antigen is unknown. Unsorted samples drew genomic DNA from 70 million to 95 million PBMCs. These data come from a study of shared clonotypes between healthy human individuals. Study findings and constraints: Tissue TCR repertoires likely differ from these blood-only repertoires.

This table comes from immunoSEQ multiplex PCR, and its TCRdb copy is limited to in-frame clones, with some not included. This sample has about 450,000 clones, with roughly 78% found just once. CDR1 is MDHEN, CDR2 SYDVKM, per germline. This CDR3 is 13 amino acids long. The receptor comes from a woman between 35 and 50 years old in good health. Some clones in this sample may be carry-over from other donors' samples. Sequencing was done on a sample of PBMCs. The V call is TRBV28, the J call TRBJ2-5; D may be TRBD1 (7 bases). The CDR3 nucleotides are TGTGCGATCGAGGAGGGGGCAAGAGAGACCCAGTACTTC. Translating gives CAIEEGARETQYF.